Each of the 8 T cell receptor beta chains below was sequenced from the same sample in a study of T-cell reconstitution after alpha-beta-depleted transplantation in children. The authors prepared the TCRbeta library with unique molecular identifiers. Via MiXCR, TCRdb re-called the PCR reads, giving one row per CDR3 protein. The table includes about 110,000 distinct CDR3 sequences, 5% to 7% detected once. The material was PBMCs, mostly from graft donor cells, obtained 360 days after TCRalphabeta/CD19-depleted stem cell transplant. The receptor set was obtained from a male patient between 2 and 10 years old who had a stem cell transplant for acute lymphoblastic leukemia, so the T cells may come from the graft donor.

This clonotype showed up many times. V gene TRBV7-6 combines with J gene TRBJ1-2; the D gene is possibly TRBD1 (6 bases). V lost 5 bases to trimming and J lost 1 base, with 14 bases between them. The CDR3 sequence is 15 residues long. Germline CDR1 is SGHVS and CDR2 is FNYEAQ. The chain's CDR3 is CASSASDSLNYGYTF. CDR3 DNA sequence: TGTGCCAGCAGCGCATCGGACAGCCTTAACTATGGCTACACCTTC. The full variable domain, its missing parts supplied by reference TRBV7-6 and TRBJ1-2, is GAGVSQSPRYKVTKRGQDVALRCDPISGHVSLYWYRQALGQGPEFLTYFNYEAQQDKSGLPNDRFSAERPEGSISTLTIQRTEQRDSAMYRCASSASDSLNYGYTFGSGTRLTVV.

Ten or more counts support this clonotype. The rearrangement uses TRBV24-1 and TRBJ2-3, with a tentative D call TRBD2 (6 bases). Germline lookup yields CDR1 KGHDR and CDR2 SFDVKD. The V and J ends lost 3 bases and 6 bases respectively, with 15 bases between them. The CDR3 runs 15 residues. This CDR3 reads CATSDARGLKDTQYF. As DNA, the CDR3 is TGTGCCACCAGTGATGCCCGGGGGTTGAAGGATACGCAGTATTTT.

This clonotype was observed a few times. This chain connects TRBV3-1 to TRBJ2-5, with D perhaps matching TRBD2 (6 bases). Germline CDR1 and CDR2: LGHDT and YNNKEL (reference sequence). This CDR3 has 16 residues. The V and J ends lost 4 bases and 2 bases respectively, with 17 bases between them. In DNA, the CDR3 is TGTGCCAGCAGCCCCTTCCGGGGGATCGGGCAAGAGACCCAGTACTTC. Its protein product is CASSPFRGIGQETQYF.

The CDR3 nucleotides are TGTGCCAGCAGTTTCCCGGCGGTAGCGGTATACGAGCAGTACTTC. Protein: CASSFPAVAVYEQYF. The rearrangement joins TRBV28 to TRBJ2-7, with a possible D match to TRBD2 (6 bases). This CDR3 has 15 residues. CDR1 and CDR2 (germline): MDHEN, SYDVKM. V dropped 3 bases and J dropped 4 bases, with 16 bases sitting between them.

This clonotype was found many times. This chain links TRBV4-1 with TRBJ2-7; D possibly corresponds to TRBD1 (5 bases). The CDR3 contains 14 residues. V was cut by 1 base and J by 4 bases, with 11 bases left in between. Per germline, CDR1 MGHRA and CDR2 YSYEKL. CDR3 sequence reads: CASSQVRDYYEQYF. The DNA of the CDR3 is TGCGCCAGCAGCCAAGTCAGGGATTATTACGAGCAGTACTTC.

This clonotype was observed at least ten times. J is TRBJ2-5 and V is TRBV4-2; no reliable D call. V was clipped by 4 bases and J by 5 bases, with 20 bases between them. CDR1 is LGHNA, CDR2 YNFKEQ, per germline. The CDR3 is made up of 16 amino acids. The CDR3 region has the DNA TGTGCCAGCAGCCGATATTCGGACCCACTAATGGAGACCCAGTACTTC. Encoded protein: CASSRYSDPLMETQYF.

This clonotype was seen many times. This chain links TRBV7-9 with TRBJ2-3, with unresolved D. Trimming stripped 5 bases from V and 3 bases from J, with 9 bases between. This CDR3 is built from 13 residues. CDR1 is SEHNR and CDR2 is FQNEAQ in the germline V gene (reference sequence). CDR3 in DNA: TGTGCCAGCAGCCCGCCCTGGACAGATACGCAGTATTTT. Translated: CASSPPWTDTQYF.

At least ten counts were recorded for this clonotype. The chain is built from TRBV12-3 or TRBV12-4 and TRBJ1-1; D possibly corresponds to TRBD1 (5 bases). V was cut by 7 bases and J by 3 bases, with 12 bases left in between. The CDR3 spans 13 residues. This CDR3 is CASTSWGDTEAFF. CDR3 coding DNA: TGTGCCAGCACCTCCTGGGGGGACACTGAAGCTTTCTTT.